The 6 T cell receptor beta chains given below trace back to one sample, sequenced in a study of T cells after posttransplantation cyclophosphamide (dated by TCRdb to the mid-2010s). The control cohort was about a dozen patients given myeloablative marrow transplants with methotrexate plus a calcineurin inhibitor, sampled 1 year after transplant. The library was obtained by the immunoSEQ multiplex PCR assay. TCRdb limited this immuneACCESS table to in-frame rearrangements with V and J called. A share of clones is missing; checked studies link under half to unresolved V genes, and the rest is unexplained. This sample comprises approximately 19,000 clones, approximately 92% of them detected only once. Around 2% of the sample goes to the ten largest clones. The sample in question was PBMCs, obtained less than 400 days after allogeneic stem cell transplant with calcineurin inhibitor and methotrexate. Every receptor here comes from a female patient under 45 who received an allogeneic stem cell transplant from an unrelated donor, was CMV-positive, and had acute and chronic GVHD. The graft donor may be the source of some T cells after a transplant.

The chain carries TRBV29-1 and TRBJ2-5; TRBD2 agrees at 7 bases. The CDR3 extends over 13 amino acids. The germline CDR1 and CDR2 sequences are SQVTM and ANQGSEA. The V gene end was trimmed by 4 bases and the J gene end by 2 bases; junction bases not matched to a gene: 4. CDR3 residues: CSVAGRLQETQYF. The CDR3 coding sequence is TGCAGCGTTGCCGGGAGGTTGCAAGAGACCCAGTACTTC.

The genes are TRBV29-1 and TRBJ1-5; D possibly corresponds to TRBD1 (6 bases). V shed 3 bases and J shed 6 bases, with 12 bases lying between them. Germline CDR1 reads SQVTM; CDR2 reads ANQGSEA. The CDR3 has 13 residues. CDR3 DNA: TGCAGCGTTGAGGGGGCTGACGGTCAGCCCCAGCATTTT. Protein: CSVEGADGQPQHF.

This clone appeared once. V usage is TRBV27 and J usage is TRBJ2-3; no reliable D call. Trimming removed 3 bases from V and 1 base from J, with 11 bases in between. The germline gives CDR1 MNHEY, CDR2 SMNVEV (reference sequence). The CDR3 spans 15 residues. The DNA of the CDR3 is TGTGCCAGCAGTTTCGAGGCACTCCGCACAGATACGCAGTATTTT. Translation gives CASSFEALRTDTQYF.

The chain employs TRBV5-8 and TRBJ2-3; 9 positions match TRBD2. CDR1 is SGHTS, CDR2 YDEGEE, per germline. The CDR3 has 16 residues. J lost 4 bases, V lost 2 bases, and 8 bases had no gene match. CDR3 DNA sequence: TGTGCCAGCAGCTTAGTAGCGGGAGAGGTGGCAGATACGCAGTATTTT. Translated, it gives CASSLVAGEVADTQYF.

This chain connects TRBV9 to TRBJ2-1; TRBD1 matches 8 bases. Germline V gene sequence: CDR1 SGDLS, CDR2 YYNGEE. The CDR3 runs 16 residues. Losses at the gene ends were 3 bases for V and 10 bases for J; bases not matched to a gene: 15. In DNA, the CDR3 is TGTGCCAGCAGCGGGATTGGACAGGGTCACTCAGGGGAGCAGTTCTTC. This gives the protein CASSGIGQGHSGEQFF. Complete variable domain (other parts from reference TRBV9 and TRBJ2-1): DSGVTQTPKHLITATGQRVTLRCSPRSGDLSVYWYQQSLDQGLQFLIQYYNGEERAKGNILERFSAQQFPDLHSELNLSSLELGDSALYFCASSGIGQGHSGEQFFGPGTRLTVL.

V usage is TRBV4-1 and J usage is TRBJ2-1; D is possibly TRBD2 (5 bases). The CDR3 consists of 12 residues. Germline-derived CDR1 and CDR2 are MGHRA and YSYEKL. V was clipped by 3 bases and J by 10 bases, with 10 bases between them. CDR3 sequence: CASSQPSREQFF. CDR3 nucleotides: TGCGCCAGCAGCCAGCCTAGCCGGGAGCAGTTCTTC.